The clone carrying this T cell receptor beta chain was recorded once. Its antigen is as yet unknown. The length of the CDR3 is 17 residues. The germline V gene has CDR1 KGHSH and CDR2 LQKENI. V was clipped by 6 bases and J by 1 base; unmatched bases: 6. PCR used 60 Vbeta primers and 13 Jbeta primers. Study processing details: In a later analysis, some 10 million of approximately 86 million unique beta chains occurred in at least two donors. Generated by immunoSEQ multiplex PCR, the TCRdb table keeps only in-frame clones and is missing some. The V and J calls and clone size were taken over from that table, and D and trimming were inferred from the DNA. The sample yields 250,000 or so clones, around 81% seen once. This specimen belongs to a study of cytomegalovirus exposure and HLA in healthy donors. Study results and caveats: The analysis excluded some indistinguishable V segments, including TRBV6-2 and TRBV6-3.

The sample taken for sequencing was PBMCs. The clonotype originates from a woman in her sixties or seventies in good health and CMV-seropositive. The rearrangement joins TRBV18 to TRBJ2-3; 14 bases agree with TRBD2. For the CDR3, the DNA is TGTGCCAGCTCTTCTGGGACTAGCGGGAGCGGCACAGATACGCAGTATTTT. Protein: CASSSGTSGSGTDTQYF.